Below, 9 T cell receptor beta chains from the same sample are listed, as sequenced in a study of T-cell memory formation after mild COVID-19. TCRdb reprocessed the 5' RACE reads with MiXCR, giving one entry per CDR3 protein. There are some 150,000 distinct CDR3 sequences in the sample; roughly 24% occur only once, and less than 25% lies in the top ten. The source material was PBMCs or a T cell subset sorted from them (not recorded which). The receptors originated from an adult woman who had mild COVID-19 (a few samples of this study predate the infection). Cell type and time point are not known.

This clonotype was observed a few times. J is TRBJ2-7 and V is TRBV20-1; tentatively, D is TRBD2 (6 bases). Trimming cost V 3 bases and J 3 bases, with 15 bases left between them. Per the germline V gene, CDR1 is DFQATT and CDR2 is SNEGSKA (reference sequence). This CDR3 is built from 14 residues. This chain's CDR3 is CSASDPTRLYEQYF. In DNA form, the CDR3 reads TGCAGTGCTAGTGACCCGACTAGACTCTACGAGCAGTACTTC.

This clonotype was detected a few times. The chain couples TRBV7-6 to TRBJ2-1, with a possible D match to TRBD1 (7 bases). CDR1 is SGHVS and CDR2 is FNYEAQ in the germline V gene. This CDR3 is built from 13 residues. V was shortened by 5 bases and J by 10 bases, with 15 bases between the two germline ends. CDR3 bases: TGTGCCAGCAGCCCGCACGGAGGGGGCGAGCAGTTCTTC. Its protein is CASSPHGGGEQFF. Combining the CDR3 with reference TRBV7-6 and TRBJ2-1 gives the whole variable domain GAGVSQSPRYKVTKRGQDVALRCDPISGHVSLYWYRQALGQGPEFLTYFNYEAQQDKSGLPNDRFSAERPEGSISTLTIQRTEQRDSAMYRCASSPHGGGEQFFGPGTRLTVL.

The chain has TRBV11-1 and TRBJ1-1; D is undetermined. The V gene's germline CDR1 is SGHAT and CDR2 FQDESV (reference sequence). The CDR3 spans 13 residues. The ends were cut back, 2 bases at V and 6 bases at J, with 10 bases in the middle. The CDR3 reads CASSLYGFAEAFF. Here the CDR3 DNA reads TGTGCCAGCAGCTTATATGGTTTCGCTGAAGCTTTCTTT.

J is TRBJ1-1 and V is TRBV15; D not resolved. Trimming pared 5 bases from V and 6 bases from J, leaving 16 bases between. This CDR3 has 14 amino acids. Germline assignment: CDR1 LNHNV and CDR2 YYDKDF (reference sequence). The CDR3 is CATSSGPASAEAFF. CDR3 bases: TGTGCCACCAGCTCAGGACCGGCAAGTGCTGAAGCTTTCTTT.

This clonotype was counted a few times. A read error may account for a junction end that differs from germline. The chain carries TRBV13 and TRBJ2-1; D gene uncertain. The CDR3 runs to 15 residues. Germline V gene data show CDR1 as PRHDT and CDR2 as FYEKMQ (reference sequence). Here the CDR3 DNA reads TGTGCCAGCAGCTTAGTCGGAGACTCCGACAATGAGCAGTTCTTC. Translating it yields CASSLVGDSDNEQFF.

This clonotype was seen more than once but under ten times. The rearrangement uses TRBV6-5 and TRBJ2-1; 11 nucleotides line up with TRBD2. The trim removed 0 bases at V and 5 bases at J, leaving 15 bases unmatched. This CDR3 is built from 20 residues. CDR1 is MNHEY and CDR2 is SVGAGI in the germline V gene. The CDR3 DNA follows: TGTGCCAGCAGTTACTCCCTGATGGACCCCGGGACTAGCGGAGACAATGAGCAGTTCTTC. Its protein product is CASSYSLMDPGTSGDNEQFF.

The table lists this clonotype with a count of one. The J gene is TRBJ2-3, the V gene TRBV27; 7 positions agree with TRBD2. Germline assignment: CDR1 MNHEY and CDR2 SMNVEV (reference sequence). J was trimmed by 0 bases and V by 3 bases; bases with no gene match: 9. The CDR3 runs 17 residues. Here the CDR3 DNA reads TGTGCCAGCAGTTTGACCCCTAGCGGCAGGAGCACAGATACGCAGTATTTT. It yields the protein CASSLTPSGRSTDTQYF.

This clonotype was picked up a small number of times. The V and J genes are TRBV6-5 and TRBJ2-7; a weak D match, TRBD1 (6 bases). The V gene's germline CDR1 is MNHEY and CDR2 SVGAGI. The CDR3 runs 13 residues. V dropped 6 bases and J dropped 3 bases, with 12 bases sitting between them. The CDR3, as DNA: TGTGCCAGCAGCGACGAGACAGGCTACGAGCAGTACTTC. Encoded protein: CASSDETGYEQYF.

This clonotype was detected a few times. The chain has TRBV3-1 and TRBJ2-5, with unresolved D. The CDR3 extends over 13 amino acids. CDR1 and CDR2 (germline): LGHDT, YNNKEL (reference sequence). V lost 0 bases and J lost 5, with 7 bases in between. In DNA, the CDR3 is TGTGCCAGCAGCCAAGATGAGGACGAGACCCAGTACTTC. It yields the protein CASSQDEDETQYF.